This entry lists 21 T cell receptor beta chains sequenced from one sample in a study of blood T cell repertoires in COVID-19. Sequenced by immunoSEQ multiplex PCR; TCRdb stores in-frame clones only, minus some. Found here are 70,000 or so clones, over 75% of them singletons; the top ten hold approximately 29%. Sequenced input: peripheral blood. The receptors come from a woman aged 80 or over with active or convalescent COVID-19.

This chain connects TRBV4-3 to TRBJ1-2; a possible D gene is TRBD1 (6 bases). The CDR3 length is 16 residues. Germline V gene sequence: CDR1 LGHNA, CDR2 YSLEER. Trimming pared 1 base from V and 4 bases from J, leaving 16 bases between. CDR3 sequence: CASSQVYSGQGYGYTF. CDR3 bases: TGCGCCAGCAGCCAAGTTTATTCGGGACAAGGCTATGGCTACACCTTC.

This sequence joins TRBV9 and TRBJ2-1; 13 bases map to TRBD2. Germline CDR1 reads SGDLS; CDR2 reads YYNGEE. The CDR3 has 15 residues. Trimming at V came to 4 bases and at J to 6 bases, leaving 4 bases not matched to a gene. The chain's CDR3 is CASSPRLAGGNEQFF. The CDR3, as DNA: TGTGCCAGCAGCCCCCGACTAGCGGGGGGCAATGAGCAGTTCTTC.

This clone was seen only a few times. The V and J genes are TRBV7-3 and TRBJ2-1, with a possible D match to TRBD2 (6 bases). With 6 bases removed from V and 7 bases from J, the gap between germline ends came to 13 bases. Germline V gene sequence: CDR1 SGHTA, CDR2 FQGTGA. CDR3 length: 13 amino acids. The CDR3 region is CASSPGLPNEQFF. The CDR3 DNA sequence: TGTGCCAGCAGTCCGGGACTCCCAAATGAGCAGTTCTTC. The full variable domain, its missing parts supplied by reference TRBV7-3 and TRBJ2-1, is GAGVSQTPSNKVTEKGKYVELRCDPISGHTALYWYRQSLGQGPEFLIYFQGTGAADDSGLPNDRFFAVRPEGSVSTLKIQRTERGDSAVYLCASSPGLPNEQFFGPGTRLTVL.

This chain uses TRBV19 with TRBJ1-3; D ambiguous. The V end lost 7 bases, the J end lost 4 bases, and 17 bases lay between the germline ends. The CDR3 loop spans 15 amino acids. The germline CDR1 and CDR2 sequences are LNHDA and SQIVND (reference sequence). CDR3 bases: TGTGCCAGTACTGAGGGAGGCAGACTCGGAAACACCATATATTTT. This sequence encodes CASTEGGRLGNTIYF. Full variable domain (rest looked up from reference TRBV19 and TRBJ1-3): DGGITQSPKYLFRKEGQNVTLSCEQNLNHDAMYWYRQDPGQGLRLIYYSQIVNDFQKGDIAEGYSVSREKKESFPLTVTSAQKNPTAFYLCASTEGGRLGNTIYFGEGSWLTVV.

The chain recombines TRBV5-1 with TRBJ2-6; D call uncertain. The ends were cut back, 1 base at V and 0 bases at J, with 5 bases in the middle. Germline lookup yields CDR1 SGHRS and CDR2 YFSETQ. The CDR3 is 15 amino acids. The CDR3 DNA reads TGCGCCAGCAGCTTGACAGTCTCTGGGGCCAACGTCCTGACTTTC. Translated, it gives CASSLTVSGANVLTF. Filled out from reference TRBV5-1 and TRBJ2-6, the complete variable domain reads KAGVTQTPRYLIKTRGQQVTLSCSPISGHRSVSWYQQTPGQGLQFLFEYFSETQRNKGNFPGRFSGRQFSNSRSEMNVSTLELGDSALYLCASSLTVSGANVLTFGAGSRLTVL.

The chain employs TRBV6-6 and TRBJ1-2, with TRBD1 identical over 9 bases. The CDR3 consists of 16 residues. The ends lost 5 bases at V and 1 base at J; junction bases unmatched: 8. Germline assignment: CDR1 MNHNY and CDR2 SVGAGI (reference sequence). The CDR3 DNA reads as TGTGCCAGCAGTAATCCCGGGACAGGGATTAACTATGGCTACACCTTC. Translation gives CASSNPGTGINYGYTF.

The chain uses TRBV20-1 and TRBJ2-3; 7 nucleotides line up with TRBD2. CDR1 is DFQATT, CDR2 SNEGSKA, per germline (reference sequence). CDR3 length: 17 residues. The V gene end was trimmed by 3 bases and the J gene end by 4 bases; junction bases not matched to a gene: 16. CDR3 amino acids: CSASLFTSDYLADTQYF. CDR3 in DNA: TGCAGTGCTAGTTTGTTCACTAGCGACTATCTCGCAGATACGCAGTATTTT.

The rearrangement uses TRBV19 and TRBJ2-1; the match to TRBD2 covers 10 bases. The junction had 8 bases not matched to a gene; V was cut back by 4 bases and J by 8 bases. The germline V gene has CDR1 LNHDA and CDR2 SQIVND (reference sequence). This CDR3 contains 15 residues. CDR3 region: CASSTNSGGRDEQFF. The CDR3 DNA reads TGTGCCAGTAGTACCAATAGCGGGGGGAGGGATGAGCAGTTCTTC. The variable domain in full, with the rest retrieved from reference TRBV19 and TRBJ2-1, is DGGITQSPKYLFRKEGQNVTLSCEQNLNHDAMYWYRQDPGQGLRLIYYSQIVNDFQKGDIAEGYSVSREKKESFPLTVTSAQKNPTAFYLCASSTNSGGRDEQFFGPGTRLTVL.

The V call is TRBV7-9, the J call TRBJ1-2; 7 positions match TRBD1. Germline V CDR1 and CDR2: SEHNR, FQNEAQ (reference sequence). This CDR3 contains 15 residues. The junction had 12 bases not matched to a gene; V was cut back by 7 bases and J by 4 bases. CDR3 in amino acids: CASTPTRQGSYGYTF. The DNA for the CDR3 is TGTGCCAGCACCCCCACCCGACAGGGTAGCTATGGCTACACCTTC.

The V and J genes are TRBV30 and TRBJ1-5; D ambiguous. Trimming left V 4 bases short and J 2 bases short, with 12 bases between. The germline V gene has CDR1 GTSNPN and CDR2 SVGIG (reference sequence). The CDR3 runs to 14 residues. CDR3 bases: TGTGCCTGGAAGGAGGCTCGGGGCAATCAGCCCCAGCATTTT. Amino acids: CAWKEARGNQPQHF.

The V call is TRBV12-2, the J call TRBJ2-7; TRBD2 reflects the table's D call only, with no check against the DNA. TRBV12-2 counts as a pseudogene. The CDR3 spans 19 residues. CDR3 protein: CASRLVGTSGGALSYEQYF. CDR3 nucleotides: TGTGCAAGTCGCTTAGTGGGGACTAGCGGGGGTGCCCTCTCCTACGAGCAGTACTTC.

This CDR3 is CASASGGAPDTQYF. CDR3 nucleotides: TGTGCCAGCGCAAGCGGGGGGGCCCCAGATACGCAGTATTTT. The rearrangement joins TRBV3-1 (or the pseudogene TRBV3-2) to TRBJ2-3; the match to TRBD2 covers 10 bases. Germline V gives CDR1 LGHDT, CDR2 YNNKEL (reference sequence). There are 14 residues in the CDR3. J lost 4 bases, V lost 8 bases, and 6 bases had no gene match.

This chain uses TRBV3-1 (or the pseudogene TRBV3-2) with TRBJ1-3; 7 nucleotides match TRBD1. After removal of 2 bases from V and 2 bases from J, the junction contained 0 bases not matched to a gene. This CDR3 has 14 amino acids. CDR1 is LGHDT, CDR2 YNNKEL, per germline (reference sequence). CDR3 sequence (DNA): TGTGCCAGCAGCCAACAGGGGGCTGGAAACACCATATATTTT. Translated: CASSQQGAGNTIYF.

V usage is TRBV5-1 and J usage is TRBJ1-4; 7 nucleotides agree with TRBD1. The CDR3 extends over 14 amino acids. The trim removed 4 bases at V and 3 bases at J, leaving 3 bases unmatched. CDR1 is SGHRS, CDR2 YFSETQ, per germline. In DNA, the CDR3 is TGCGCCAGCAGCGCGGGACAGCCTAATGAAAAACTGTTTTTT. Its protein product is CASSAGQPNEKLFF.

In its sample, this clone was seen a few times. CDR3 coding DNA: TGTGCCAGCAGCGCCCCGGATGGCTACACCTTC. Protein: CASSAPDGYTF. The chain has TRBV9 and TRBJ1-2, with D hard to call. The CDR3 has 11 amino acids. Trimming removed 3 bases at V and 6 bases at J, with 6 bases between. Germline values: CDR1 SGDLS, CDR2 YYNGEE.

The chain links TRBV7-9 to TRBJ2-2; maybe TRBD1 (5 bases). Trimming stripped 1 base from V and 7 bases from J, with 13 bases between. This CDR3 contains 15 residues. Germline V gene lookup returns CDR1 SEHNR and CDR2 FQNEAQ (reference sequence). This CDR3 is CASSLGGARLGELFF. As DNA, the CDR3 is TGTGCCAGCAGCTTAGGTGGGGCCCGCCTCGGGGAGCTGTTTTTT.

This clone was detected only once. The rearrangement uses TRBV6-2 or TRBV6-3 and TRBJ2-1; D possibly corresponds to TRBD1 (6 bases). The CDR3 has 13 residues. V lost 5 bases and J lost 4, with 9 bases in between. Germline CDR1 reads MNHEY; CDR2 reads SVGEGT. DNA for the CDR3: TGTGCCAGCAGTGCAACAGGGTACAATGAGCAGTTCTTC. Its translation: CASSATGYNEQFF.

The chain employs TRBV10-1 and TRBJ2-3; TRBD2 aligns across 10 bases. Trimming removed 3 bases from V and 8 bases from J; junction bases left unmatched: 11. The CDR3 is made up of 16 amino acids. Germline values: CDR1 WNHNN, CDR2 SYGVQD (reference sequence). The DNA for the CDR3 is TGCGCCAGCAGTGAAAGGGCGGCTAGCGGGGGTGGTACGCAGTATTTT. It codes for CASSERAASGGGTQYF.

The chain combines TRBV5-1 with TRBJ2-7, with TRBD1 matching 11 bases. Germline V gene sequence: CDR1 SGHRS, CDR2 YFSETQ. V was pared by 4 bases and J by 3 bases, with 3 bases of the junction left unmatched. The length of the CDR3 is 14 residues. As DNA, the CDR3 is TGCGCCAGCAGCCCCGGGACAGGGGGCTACGAGCAGTACTTC. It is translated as CASSPGTGGYEQYF.

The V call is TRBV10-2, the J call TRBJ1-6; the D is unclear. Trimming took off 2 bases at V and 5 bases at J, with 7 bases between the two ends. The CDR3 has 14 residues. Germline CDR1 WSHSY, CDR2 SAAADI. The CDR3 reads CASSEVQNNSPLHF. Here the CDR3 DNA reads TGCGCCAGCAGTGAGGTGCAGAATAATTCACCCCTCCACTTT.

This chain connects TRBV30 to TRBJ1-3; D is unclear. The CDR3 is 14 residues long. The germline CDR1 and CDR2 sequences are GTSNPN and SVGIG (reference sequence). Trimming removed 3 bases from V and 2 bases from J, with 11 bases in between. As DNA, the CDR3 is TGTGCCTGGAGCTCGGAGGAGACTGGAAACACCATATATTTT. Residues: CAWSSEETGNTIYF.